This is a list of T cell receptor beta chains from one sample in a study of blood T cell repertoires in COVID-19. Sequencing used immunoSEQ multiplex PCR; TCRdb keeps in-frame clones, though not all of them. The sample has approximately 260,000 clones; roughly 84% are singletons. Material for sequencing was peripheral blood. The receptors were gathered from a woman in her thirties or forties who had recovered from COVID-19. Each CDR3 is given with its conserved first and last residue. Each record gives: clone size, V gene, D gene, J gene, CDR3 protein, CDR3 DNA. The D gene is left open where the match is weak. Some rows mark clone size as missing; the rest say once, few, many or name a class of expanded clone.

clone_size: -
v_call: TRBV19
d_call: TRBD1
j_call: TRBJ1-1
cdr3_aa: CASSTTGGSGTEAFF
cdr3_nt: TGTGCCAGTAGCACTACAGGGGGCTCGGGCACTGAAGCTTTCTTT

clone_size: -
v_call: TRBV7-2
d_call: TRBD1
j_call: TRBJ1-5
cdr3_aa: CASSQNRGEQPQHF
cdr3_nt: TGTGCCAGCAGCCAAAACAGGGGTGAACAGCCCCAGCATTTT

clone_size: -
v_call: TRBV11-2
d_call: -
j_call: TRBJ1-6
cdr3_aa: CASKKGGGPSPLHF
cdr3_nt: TGTGCCAGCAAGAAAGGGGGGGGCCCGTCGCCCCTCCACTTT

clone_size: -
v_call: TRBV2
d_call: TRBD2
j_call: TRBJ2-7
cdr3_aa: CASSVGLAGGREQYF
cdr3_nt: TGTGCCAGCAGTGTGGGTCTAGCGGGAGGGCGCGAGCAGTACTTC

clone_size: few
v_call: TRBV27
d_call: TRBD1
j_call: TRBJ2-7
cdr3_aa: CASRSDRDRGLYEQYF
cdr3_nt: TGTGCCAGCAGGTCCGACCGGGACAGGGGACTCTACGAGCAGTACTTC

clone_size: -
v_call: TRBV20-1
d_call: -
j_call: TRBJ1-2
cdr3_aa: CSASRQARLSYGYTF
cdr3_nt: TGCAGTGCTAGTAGGCAGGCGCGTCTCTCCTATGGCTACACCTTC

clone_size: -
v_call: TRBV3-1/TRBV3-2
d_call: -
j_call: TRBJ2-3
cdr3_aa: CASSQWGSDTQYF
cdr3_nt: TGTGCCAGCAGCCAATGGGGCTCGGATACGCAGTATTTT

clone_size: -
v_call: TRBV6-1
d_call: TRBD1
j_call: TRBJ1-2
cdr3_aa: CASSERSWGQGNGYTF
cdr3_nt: TGTGCCAGCAGTGAAAGGAGTTGGGGACAGGGGAACGGCTACACCTTC

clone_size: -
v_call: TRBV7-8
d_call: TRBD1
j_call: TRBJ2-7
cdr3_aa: CASSFRWDRVEYF
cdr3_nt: TGTGCCAGCAGCTTCCGGTGGGACAGGGTTGAGTACTTC

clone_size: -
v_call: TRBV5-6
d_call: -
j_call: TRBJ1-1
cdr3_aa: CASSLGAPNTEAFF
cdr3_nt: TGTGCCAGCAGCTTGGGGGCCCCAAACACTGAAGCTTTCTTT

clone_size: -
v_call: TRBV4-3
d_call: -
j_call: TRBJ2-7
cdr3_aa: CASSQDQAGDWYEQYF
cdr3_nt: TGCGCCAGCAGCCAAGATCAGGCAGGGGATTGGTACGAGCAGTACTTC

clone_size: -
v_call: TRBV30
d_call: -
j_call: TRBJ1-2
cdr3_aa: CAWRTSGGADLGYTF
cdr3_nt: TGTGCCTGGAGGACCTCCGGCGGGGCCGACCTAGGCTACACCTTC

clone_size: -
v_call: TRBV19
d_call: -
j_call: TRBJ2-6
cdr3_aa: CASSISQAKAGANVLTF
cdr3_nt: TGTGCCAGTAGTATATCTCAGGCAAAGGCTGGGGCCAACGTCCTGACTTTC

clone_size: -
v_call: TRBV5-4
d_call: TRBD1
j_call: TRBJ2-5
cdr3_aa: CASSLRDRGWSETQYF
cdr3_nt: TGTGCCAGCAGCTTGAGGGACAGGGGGTGGTCAGAGACCCAGTACTTC

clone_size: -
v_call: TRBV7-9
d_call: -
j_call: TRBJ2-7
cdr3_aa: CASSSDGLPGEQYF
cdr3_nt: TGTGCCAGCAGCTCCGATGGACTACCCGGGGAGCAGTACTTC

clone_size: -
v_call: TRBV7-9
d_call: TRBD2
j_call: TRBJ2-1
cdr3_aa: CASSTYASGLLDNEQFF
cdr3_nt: TGTGCCAGCAGCACCTACGCCTCGGGACTACTTGACAATGAGCAGTTCTTC

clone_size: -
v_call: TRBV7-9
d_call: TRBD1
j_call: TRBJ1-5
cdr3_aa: CASSLAGQQNQPQHF
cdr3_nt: TGTGCCAGCAGCTTAGCGGGACAGCAAAATCAGCCCCAGCATTTT

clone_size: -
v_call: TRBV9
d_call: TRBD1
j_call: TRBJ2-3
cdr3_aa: CASSPQGAFTDTQYF
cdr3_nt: TGTGCCAGCAGCCCCCAGGGGGCGTTCACAGATACGCAGTATTTT

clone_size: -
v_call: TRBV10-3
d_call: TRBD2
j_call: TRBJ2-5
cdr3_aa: CAISESAMSLAGGQETQYF
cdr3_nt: TGTGCCATCAGTGAGTCAGCGATGTCGCTAGCGGGAGGGCAAGAGACCCAGTACTTC

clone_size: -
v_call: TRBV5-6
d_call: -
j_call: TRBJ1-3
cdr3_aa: CASSLLAVSGNTIYF
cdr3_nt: TGTGCCAGCAGCTTGCTCGCGGTATCTGGAAACACCATATATTTT

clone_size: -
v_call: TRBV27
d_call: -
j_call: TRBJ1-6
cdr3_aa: CASSFRRTDHSPLHF
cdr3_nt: TGTGCCAGCAGTTTTCGCCGGACAGATCATTCACCCCTCCACTTT

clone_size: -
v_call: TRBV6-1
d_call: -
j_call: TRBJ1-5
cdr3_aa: CASIPDSSNQPQHF
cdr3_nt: TGTGCCAGCATCCCGGACAGTAGCAATCAGCCCCAGCATTTT

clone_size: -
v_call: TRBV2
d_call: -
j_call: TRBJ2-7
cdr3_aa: CASSVRVIDEQYF
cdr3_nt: TGTGCCAGCAGTGTCAGGGTTATCGACGAGCAGTACTTC